This TCR beta chain was recorded in a study of liver allograft versus peripheral blood T cells (dated by TCRdb to about 2020). Looking at the study overall: The study compared T cell receptor repertoires found within transplanted livers against repertoires in the peripheral blood of liver transplant recipients. Study-wide conclusions, independent of this receptor: The T cell receptor repertoires within liver allografts were reported to be different from the T cell receptor repertoires detected in peripheral blood.

V lost 1 base and J lost 5 bases, and the count of bases not matched to a germline gene is 6. Per the germline V gene (reference sequence), DFQATT is the CDR1 and SNEGSKA is the CDR2. CDR3 length: 15 amino acids, cysteine to phenylalanine. Only the CDR3 region is kept as DNA, spanning 45 bases read in frame from base 1. Sequencing was carried out with an Illumina MiSeq. Using fastp at Q25 and MiXCR, TCRdb reprocessed the public reads and kept productive beta chains. Entries that share a CDR3 protein sequence are merged under the most common genes and DNA. The sample records approximately 1,300 distinct CDR3 sequences, roughly 13% of which are singletons. The leading ten clones occupy around 7.8% of the sample. Compared with the rest of its sample, this clonotype is medium-sized (0.01 to 0.1%). Its target antigen remains unknown. One base away there is no much larger clone; base qualities are not given.

The sequence links TRBV20-1 to TRBJ2-2; 8 bases in the junction line up with TRBD2. This TCR came from a human patient who had a liver transplant. Some T cells may originate with the graft donor following a transplant. This receptor carries the CDR3 CSARVAGGRTGELFF. The nucleotide sequence is TGCAGTGCTAGAGTGGCGGGAGGACGGACCGGGGAGCTGTTTTTT.